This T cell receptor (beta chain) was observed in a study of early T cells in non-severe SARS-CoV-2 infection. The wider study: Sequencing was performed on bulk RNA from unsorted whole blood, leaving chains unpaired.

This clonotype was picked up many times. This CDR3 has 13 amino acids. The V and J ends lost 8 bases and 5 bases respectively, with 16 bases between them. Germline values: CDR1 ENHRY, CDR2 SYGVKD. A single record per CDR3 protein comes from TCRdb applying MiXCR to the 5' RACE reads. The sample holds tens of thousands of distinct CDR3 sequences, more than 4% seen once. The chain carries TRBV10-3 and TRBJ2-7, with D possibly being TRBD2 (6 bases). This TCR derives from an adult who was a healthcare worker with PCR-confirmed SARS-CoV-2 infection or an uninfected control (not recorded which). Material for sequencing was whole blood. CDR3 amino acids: CAIGRGGSDEQYF. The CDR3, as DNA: TGTGCCATCGGGAGAGGAGGGTCAGACGAGCAGTACTTC.